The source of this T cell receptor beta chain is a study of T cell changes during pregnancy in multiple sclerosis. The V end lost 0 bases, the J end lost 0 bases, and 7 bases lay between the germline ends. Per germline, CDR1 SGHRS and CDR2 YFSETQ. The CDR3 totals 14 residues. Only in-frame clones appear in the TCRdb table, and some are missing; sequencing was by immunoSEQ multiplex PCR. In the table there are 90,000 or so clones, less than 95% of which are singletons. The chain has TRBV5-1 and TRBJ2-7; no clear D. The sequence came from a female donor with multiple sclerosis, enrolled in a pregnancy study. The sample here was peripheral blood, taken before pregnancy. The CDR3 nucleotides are TGCGCCAGCAGCTTGGGTGTCAGCTCCTACGAGCAGTACTTC. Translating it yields CASSLGVSSYEQYF.